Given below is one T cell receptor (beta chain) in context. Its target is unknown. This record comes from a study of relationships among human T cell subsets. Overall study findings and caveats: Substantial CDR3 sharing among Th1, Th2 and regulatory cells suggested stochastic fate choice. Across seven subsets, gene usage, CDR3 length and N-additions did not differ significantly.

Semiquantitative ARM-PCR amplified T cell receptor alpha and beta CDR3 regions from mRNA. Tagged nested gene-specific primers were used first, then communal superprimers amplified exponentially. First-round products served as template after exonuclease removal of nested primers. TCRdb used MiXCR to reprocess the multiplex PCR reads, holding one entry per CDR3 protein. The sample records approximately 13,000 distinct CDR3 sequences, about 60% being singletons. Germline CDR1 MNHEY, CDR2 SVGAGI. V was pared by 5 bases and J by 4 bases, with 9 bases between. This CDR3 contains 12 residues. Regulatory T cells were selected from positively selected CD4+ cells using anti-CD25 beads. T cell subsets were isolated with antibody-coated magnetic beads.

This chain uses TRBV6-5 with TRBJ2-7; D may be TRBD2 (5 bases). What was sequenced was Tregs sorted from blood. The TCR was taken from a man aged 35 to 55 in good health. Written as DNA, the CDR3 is TGTGCCAGCAGTGCCACTAGTTACGAGCAGTACTTC. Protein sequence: CASSATSYEQYF.